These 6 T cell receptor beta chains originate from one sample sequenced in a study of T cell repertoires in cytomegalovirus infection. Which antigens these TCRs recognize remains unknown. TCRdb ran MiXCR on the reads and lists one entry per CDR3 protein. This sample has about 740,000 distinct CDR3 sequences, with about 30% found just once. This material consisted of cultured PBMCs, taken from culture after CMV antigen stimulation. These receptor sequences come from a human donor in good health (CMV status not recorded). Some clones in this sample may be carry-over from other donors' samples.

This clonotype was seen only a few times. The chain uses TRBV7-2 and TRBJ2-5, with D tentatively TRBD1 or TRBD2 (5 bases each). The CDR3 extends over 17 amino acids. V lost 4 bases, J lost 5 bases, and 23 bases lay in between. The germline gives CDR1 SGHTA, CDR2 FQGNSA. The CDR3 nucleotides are TGTGCCAGCAGCTCACACCGAGGGGCAGGCCATGAGGAGACCCAGTACTTC. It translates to CASSSHRGAGHEETQYF.

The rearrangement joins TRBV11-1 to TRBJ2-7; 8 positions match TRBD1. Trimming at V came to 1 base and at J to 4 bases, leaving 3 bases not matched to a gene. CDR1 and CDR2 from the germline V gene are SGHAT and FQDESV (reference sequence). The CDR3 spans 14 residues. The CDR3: CASSLVRGRYEQYF. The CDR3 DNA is TGTGCCAGCAGCTTAGTCAGGGGGCGTTACGAGCAGTACTTC.

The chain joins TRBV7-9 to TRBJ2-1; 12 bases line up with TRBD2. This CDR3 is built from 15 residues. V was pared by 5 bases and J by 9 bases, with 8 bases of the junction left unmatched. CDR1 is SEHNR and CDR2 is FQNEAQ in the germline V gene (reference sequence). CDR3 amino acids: CASSTPSGRVGEQFF. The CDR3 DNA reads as TGTGCCAGCAGCACCCCTAGCGGGAGGGTCGGTGAGCAGTTCTTC.

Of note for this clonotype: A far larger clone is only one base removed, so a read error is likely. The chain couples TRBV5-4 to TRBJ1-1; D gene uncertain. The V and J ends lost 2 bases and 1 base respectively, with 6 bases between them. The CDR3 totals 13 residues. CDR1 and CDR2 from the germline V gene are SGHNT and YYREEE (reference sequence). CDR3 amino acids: CASSFRENTEAFF. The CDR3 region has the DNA TGTGCCAGCAGCTTCCGGGAGAACACTGAAGCTTTCTTT.

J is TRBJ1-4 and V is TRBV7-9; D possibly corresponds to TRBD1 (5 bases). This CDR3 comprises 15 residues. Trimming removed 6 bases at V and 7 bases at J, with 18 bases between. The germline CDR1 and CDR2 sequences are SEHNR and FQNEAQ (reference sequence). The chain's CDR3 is CASSWPGGESEKLFF. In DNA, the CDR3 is TGTGCCAGCAGTTGGCCTGGAGGGGAAAGTGAAAAACTGTTTTTT.

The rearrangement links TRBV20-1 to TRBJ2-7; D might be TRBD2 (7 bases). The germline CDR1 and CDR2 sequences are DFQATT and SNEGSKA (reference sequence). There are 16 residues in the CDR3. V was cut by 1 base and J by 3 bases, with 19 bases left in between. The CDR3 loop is CSARVREGGADYEQYF. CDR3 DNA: TGCAGTGCTAGAGTCCGCGAGGGGGGGGCGGACTACGAGCAGTACTTC.